The rows below give T cell receptor beta chains drawn from one sample of a study of blood T cells in healthy people across ages. TCRdb reprocessed the 5' RACE reads via MiXCR and lists one record per CDR3 protein. This table has about 830,000 distinct CDR3 sequences, 62% appearing once. The specimen sequenced was blood. Source of these receptors: a man aged 25 to 45 in good health. Each CDR3 is given without its conserved first and last residue.

>TRBJ2-1|TRBV6-2/TRBV6-3
ASSYSLGQGQYNEQF
>TRBJ2-1|TRBV6-2/TRBV6-3
ASSPWGANNEQF
>TRBJ1-1|TRBV12-3/TRBV12-4
ASSNPGQPEAF
>TRBJ1-2|TRBV6-2/TRBV6-3
ASSRDPGEAGYT
>NA|TRBV6-2/TRBV6-3
ASSYSFQIVSYEQY
>TRBJ2-7|TRBV20-1
SARDPKGAYEQY
>TRBJ2-7|TRBV29-1
SVRDPSHYEQY
>TRBJ2-7|TRBV4-3
ASSQVRRQY
>TRBJ1-2|TRBV10-3
AISDAGGNYGYT
>TRBJ2-1|TRBV3-1
ASSHSSSQGAGNEQF
>TRBJ2-5|TRBV9
ASSVGAVYQETQY
>TRBJ2-2|TRBV9
AGSVMAGTGELF
>TRBJ1-4|TRBV5-6
ASSLQQGSAGKLF
>TRBJ2-2|TRBV5-1
ASSLAQGATGELF
>TRBJ1-2|TRBV7-9
ASSLEGGGYT
>TRBJ2-7|TRBV5-8
ASSPGRTVSYEQY
>TRBJ1-6|TRBV5-1
ASSQWRNSPLH
>TRBJ1-6|TRBV27
ASRGIPYNSPLH
>TRBJ2-5|TRBV2
ASSFDRGERETQY
>NA|TRBV7-2
ASTVRRGTPYEQY
>TRBJ2-7|TRBV7-2
ASSFIGIGGGSYEQY
>TRBJ2-3|TRBV7-2
ASSLEGLDTQY
>TRBJ2-1|TRBV30
AWSDGNEQF
>NA|TRBV9
ASSRRGAEQY
>TRBJ2-1|TRBV10-3
ATRLAGTNNEQF
>TRBJ2-7|TRBV9
ASSVSGTDYEQY